What follows describes a single TCR beta chain. This specimen comes from a study of T cell changes during pregnancy in multiple sclerosis. This CDR3 is 14 amino acids long. Trimming took 4 bases from V and 11 from J; bases not matched to a gene: 6. Germline loops: CDR1 SGHTS, CDR2 YDEGEE. Clones were read by immunoSEQ multiplex PCR, and TCRdb kept only the in-frame ones, dropping some. The table lists roughly 88,000 clones, 92% of them singletons. The chain has TRBV5-8 and TRBJ1-4; 12 bases map to TRBD1. The TCR sequence derives from a female donor with multiple sclerosis, enrolled in a pregnancy study. This specimen was peripheral blood, taken in the first trimester of pregnancy. The CDR3 bases are TGTGCCAGCAGCCTGGGACAGGGGGCAGTGAAACTGTTTTTT. Translation gives CASSLGQGAVKLFF.